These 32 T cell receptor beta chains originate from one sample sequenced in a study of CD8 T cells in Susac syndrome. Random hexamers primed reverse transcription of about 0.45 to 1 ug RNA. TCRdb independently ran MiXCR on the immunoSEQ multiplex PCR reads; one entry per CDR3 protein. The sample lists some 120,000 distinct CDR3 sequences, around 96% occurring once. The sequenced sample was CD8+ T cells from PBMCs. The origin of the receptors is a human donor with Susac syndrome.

CDR3 region: CASIQWTGGRETQYF. The CDR3 DNA sequence: TGTGCCAGCATCCAGTGGACAGGGGGTCGAGAGACCCAGTACTTC. The rearrangement joins TRBV7-6 to TRBJ2-5; 10 nucleotides match TRBD1. V lost 7 bases to trimming and J lost 4 bases; unmatched junction nucleotides: 9. This CDR3 comprises 15 residues. Germline CDR1 is SGHVS and CDR2 is FNYEAQ.

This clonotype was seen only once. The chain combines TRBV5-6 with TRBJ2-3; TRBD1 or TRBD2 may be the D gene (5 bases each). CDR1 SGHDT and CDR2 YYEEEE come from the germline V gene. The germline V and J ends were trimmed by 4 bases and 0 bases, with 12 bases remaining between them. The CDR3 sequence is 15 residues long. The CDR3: CASSERDGSTDTQYF. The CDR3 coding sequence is TGTGCCAGCAGCGAAAGGGACGGTAGCACAGATACGCAGTATTTT.

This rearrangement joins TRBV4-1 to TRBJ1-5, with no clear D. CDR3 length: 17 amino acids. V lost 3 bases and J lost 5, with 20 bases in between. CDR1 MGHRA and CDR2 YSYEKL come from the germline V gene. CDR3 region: CASSHKMGLGRDQPQHF. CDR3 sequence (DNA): TGCGCCAGCAGCCATAAGATGGGGTTGGGCCGGGATCAGCCCCAGCATTTT.

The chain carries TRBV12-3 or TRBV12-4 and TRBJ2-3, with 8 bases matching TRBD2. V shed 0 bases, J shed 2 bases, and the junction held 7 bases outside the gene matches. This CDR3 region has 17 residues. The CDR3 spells CASSLATSGPNTDTQYF. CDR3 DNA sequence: TGTGCCAGCAGTTTAGCCACTAGCGGACCTAACACAGATACGCAGTATTTT.

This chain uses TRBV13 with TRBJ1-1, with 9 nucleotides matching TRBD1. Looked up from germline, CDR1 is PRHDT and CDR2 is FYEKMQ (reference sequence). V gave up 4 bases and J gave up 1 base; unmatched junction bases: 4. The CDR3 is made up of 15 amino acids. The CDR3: CASSSPGQGNTEAFF. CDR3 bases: TGTGCCAGCAGCTCCCCGGGACAGGGGAACACTGAAGCTTTCTTT.

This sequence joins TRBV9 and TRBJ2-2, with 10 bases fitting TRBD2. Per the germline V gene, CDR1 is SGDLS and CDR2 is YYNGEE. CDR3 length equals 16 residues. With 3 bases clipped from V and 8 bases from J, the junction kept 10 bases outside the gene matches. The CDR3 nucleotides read TGTGCCAGCAGCGAAAGCGGGGGGGCCGTTTCAGGGGAGCTGTTTTTT. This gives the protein CASSESGGAVSGELFF.

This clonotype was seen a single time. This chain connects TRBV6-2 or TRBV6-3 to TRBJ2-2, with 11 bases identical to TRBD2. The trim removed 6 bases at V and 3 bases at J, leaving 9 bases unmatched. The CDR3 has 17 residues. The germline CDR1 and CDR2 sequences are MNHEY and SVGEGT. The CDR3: CASSSRRGLADTGELFF. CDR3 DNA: TGTGCCAGCAGCAGCAGGAGGGGACTAGCGGACACCGGGGAGCTGTTTTTT.

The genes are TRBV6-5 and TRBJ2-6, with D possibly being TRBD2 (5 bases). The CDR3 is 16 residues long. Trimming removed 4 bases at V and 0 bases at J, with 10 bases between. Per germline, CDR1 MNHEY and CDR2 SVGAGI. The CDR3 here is CASSWDAGSGANVLTF. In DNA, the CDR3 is TGTGCCAGCAGTTGGGATGCGGGCTCTGGGGCCAACGTCCTGACTTTC.

The CDR3: CASRERSNQPQHF. CDR3 DNA: TGTGCCAGTAGGGAGAGGAGCAATCAGCCCCAGCATTTT. The chain joins TRBV19 to TRBJ1-5; D not resolved. Germline-derived CDR1 and CDR2 are LNHDA and SQIVND (reference sequence). The length of the CDR3 is 13 residues. The V end was cut by 6 bases, the J end by 1 base, with 7 bases between.

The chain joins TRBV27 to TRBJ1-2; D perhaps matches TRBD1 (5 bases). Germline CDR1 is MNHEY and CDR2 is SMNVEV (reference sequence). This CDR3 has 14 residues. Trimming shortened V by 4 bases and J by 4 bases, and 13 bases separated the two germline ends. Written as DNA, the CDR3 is TGTGCCAGCAGTTACACCGGGACGTCCTATGGCTACACCTTC. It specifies CASSYTGTSYGYTF.

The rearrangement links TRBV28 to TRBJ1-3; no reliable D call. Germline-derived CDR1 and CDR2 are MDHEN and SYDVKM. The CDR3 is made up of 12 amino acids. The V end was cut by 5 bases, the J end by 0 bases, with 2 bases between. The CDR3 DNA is TGTGCCAGCAGTGACTCTGGAAACACCATATATTTT. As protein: CASSDSGNTIYF. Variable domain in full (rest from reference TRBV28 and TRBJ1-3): DVKVTQSSRYLVKRTGEKVFLECVQDMDHENMFWYRQDPGLGLRLIYFSYDVKMKEKGDIPEGYSVSREKKERFSLILESASTNQTSMYLCASSDSGNTIYFGEGSWLTVV.

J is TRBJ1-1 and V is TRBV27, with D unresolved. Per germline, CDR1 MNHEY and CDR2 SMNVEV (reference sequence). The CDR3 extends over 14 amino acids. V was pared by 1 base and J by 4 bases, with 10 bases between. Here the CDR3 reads CASSLFFEATEAFF. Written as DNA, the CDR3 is TGTGCCAGCAGTTTATTTTTCGAGGCCACTGAAGCTTTCTTT.

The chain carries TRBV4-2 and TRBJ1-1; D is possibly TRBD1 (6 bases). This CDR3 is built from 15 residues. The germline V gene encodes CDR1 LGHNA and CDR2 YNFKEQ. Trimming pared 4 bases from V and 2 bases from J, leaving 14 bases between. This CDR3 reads CASSPGDFTNTEAFF. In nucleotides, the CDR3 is TGTGCCAGCAGCCCAGGGGACTTTACAAACACTGAAGCTTTCTTT.

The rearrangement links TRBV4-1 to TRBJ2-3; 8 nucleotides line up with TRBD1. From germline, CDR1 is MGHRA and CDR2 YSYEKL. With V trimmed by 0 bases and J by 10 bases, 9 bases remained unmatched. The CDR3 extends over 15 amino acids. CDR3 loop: CASSQEGQDADSQYF. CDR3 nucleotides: TGCGCCAGCAGCCAAGAGGGACAGGACGCCGACTCGCAGTATTTT.

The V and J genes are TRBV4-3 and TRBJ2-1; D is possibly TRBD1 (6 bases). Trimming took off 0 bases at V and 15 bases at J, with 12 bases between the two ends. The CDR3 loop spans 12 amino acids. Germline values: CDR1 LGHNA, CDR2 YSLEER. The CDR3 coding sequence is TGCGCCAGCAGCCAAGATCAAGGGGGTCCGTTCTTC. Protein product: CASSQDQGGPFF.

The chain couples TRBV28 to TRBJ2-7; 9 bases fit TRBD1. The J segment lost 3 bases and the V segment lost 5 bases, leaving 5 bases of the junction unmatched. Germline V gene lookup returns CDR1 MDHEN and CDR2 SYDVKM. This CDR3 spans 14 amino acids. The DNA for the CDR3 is TGTGCCAGCAGTCGTGGGACAGGGCGCTACGAGCAGTACTTC. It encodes CASSRGTGRYEQYF.

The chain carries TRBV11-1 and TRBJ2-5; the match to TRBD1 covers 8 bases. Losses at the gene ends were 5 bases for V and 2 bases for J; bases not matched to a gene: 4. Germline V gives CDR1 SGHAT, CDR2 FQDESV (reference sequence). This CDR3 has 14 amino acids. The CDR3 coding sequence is TGTGCCAGCAGCACCCGGACAGGGCAAGAGACCCAGTACTTC. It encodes CASSTRTGQETQYF.

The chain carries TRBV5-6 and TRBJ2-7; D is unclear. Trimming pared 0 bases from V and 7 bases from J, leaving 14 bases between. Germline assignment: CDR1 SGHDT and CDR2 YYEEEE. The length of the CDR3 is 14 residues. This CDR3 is CASSLEEWPWEQYF. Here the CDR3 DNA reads TGTGCCAGCAGCTTGGAAGAATGGCCTTGGGAGCAGTACTTC.

CDR3 nucleotides: TGTGCCAGCAGAAGTAGAGCCGAGCAGTACTTC. It encodes CASRSRAEQYF. The genes are TRBV27 and TRBJ2-7; D unresolved. CDR1 MNHEY and CDR2 SMNVEV come from the germline V gene (reference sequence). V was trimmed by 6 bases and J by 6 bases, leaving 9 bases between them. This CDR3 contains 11 residues.

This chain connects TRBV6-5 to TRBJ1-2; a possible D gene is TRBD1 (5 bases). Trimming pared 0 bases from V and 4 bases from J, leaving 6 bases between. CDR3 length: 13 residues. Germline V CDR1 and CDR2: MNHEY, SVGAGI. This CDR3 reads CASSYSQVYGYTF. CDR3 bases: TGTGCCAGCAGTTACTCACAGGTCTATGGCTACACCTTC.

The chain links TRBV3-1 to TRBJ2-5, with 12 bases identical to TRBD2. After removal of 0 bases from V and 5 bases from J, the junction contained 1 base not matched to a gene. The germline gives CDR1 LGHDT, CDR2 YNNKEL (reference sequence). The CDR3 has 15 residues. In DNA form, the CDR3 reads TGTGCCAGCAGCCAAGATACTAGCGGGGGGGAGACCCAGTACTTC. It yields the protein CASSQDTSGGETQYF.

The CDR3 DNA reads as TGTGCCAGCTTCACCGGAGAGAAAGAGACCCAGTACTTC. Its protein product is CASFTGEKETQYF. The J gene is TRBJ2-5, the V gene TRBV18; D remains unclear. V was pared by 7 bases and J by 3 bases, with 12 bases between. Germline CDR1 KGHSH, CDR2 LQKENI. CDR3 length equals 13 residues.

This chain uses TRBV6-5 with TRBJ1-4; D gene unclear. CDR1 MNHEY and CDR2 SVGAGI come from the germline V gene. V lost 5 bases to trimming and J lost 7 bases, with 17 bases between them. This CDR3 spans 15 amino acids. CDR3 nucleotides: TGTGCCAGCAGTCCCTCGGGGATAGTCGGTGAAAAACTGTTTTTT. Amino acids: CASSPSGIVGEKLFF.

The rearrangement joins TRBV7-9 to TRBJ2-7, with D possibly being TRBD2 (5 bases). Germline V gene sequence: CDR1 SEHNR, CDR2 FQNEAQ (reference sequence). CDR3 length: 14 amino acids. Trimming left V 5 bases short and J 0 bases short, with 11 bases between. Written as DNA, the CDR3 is TGTGCCAGCAGCCATCCCGGGATCTCCTACGAGCAGTACTTC. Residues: CASSHPGISYEQYF.

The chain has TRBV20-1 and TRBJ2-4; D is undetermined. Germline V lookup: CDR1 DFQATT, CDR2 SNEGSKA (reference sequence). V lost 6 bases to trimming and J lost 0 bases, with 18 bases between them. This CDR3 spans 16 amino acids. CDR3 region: CSAPNLPGVAKNIQYF. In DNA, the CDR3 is TGCAGTGCCCCTAACCTCCCTGGGGTAGCCAAAAACATTCAGTACTTC.

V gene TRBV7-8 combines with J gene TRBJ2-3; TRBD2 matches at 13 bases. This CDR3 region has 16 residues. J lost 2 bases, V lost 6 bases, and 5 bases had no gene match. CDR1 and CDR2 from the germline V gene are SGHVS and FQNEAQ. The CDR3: CASSPGLAGNTDTQYF. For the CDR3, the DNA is TGTGCCAGCAGTCCGGGACTAGCGGGGAACACAGATACGCAGTATTTT. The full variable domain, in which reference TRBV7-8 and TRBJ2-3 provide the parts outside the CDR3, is GAGVSQSPRYKVAKRGQDVALRCDPISGHVSLFWYQQALGQGPEFLTYFQNEAQLDKSGLPSDRFFAERPEGSVSTLKIQRTQQEDSAVYLCASSPGLAGNTDTQYFGPGTRLTVL.

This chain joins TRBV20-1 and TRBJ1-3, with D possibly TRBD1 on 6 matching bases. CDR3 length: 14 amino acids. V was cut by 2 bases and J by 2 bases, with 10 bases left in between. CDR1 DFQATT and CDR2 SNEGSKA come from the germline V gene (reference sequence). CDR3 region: CSARLQGAGNTIYF. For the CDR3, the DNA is TGCAGTGCTAGACTACAGGGTGCTGGAAACACCATATATTTT.

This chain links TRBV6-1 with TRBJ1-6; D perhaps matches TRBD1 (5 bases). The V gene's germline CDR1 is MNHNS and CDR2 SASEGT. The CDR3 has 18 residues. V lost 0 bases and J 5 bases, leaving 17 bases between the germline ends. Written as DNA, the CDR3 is TGTGCCAGCAGTGAAGCCCTTTTACAAGGGGTGCATAATTCACCCCTCCACTTT. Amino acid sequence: CASSEALLQGVHNSPLHF.

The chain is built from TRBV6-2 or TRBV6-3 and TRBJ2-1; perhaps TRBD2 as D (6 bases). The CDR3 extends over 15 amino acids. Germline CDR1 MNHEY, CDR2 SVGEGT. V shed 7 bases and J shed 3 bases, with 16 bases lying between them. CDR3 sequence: CASNPDGGGYNEQFF. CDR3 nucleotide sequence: TGTGCCAGCAACCCCGACGGGGGAGGCTACAATGAGCAGTTCTTC.

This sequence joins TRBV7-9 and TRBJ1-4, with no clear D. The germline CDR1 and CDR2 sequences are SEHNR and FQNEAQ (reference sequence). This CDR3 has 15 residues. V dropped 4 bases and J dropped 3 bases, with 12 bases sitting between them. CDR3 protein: CASSSKVLPNEKLFF. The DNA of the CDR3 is TGTGCCAGCAGCTCTAAGGTGCTACCTAATGAAAAACTGTTTTTT. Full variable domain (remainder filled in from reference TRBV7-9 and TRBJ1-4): DTGVSQNPRHKITKRGQNVTFRCDPISEHNRLYWYRQTLGQGPEFLTYFQNEAQLEKSRLLSDRFSAERPKGSFSTLEIQRTEQGDSAMYLCASSSKVLPNEKLFFGSGTQLSVL.

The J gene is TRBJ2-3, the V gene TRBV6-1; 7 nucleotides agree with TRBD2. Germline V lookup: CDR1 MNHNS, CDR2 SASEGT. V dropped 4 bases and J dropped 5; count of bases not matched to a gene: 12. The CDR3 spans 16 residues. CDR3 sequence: CASSGLEGGPGDTQYF. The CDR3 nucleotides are TGTGCCAGCAGTGGGTTGGAGGGAGGGCCTGGAGATACGCAGTATTTT.

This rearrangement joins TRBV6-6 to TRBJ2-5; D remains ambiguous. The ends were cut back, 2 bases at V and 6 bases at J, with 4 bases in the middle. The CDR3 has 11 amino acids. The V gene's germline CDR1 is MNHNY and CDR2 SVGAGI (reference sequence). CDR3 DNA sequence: TGTGCCAGCAGTTACCTGCAGACCCAGTACTTC. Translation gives CASSYLQTQYF.